Listed below are T cell receptor beta chains from one sample, sequenced in a study of persistence of HIV-infected CD4 T cells. Assay used: immunoSEQ multiplex PCR; TCRdb lists only in-frame clones, some missing. The sample shows roughly 43,000 clones, 89% of them seen only once. No cognate antigen is known for these TCRs. The sample was CD4+ T cells sorted from PBMCs after approximately 18-hour stimulation, taken from a patient who received antiretroviral therapy. These TCRs come from an adult man with HIV who was CMV-seropositive. Each CDR3 is given with its conserved first and last residue. A D gene is named only where the DNA matches it firmly. Where a row states a size, it is once, few, many or the class of an expanded clone; other rows omit it.

D | size | J | V | length | CDR3 | DNA
NA | NA | TRBJ2-2 | TRBV6-5 | 13 | CASIRSGGGELFF | TGTGCCAGCATAAGGTCCGGGGGCGGGGAGCTGTTTTTT
TRBD1 | NA | TRBJ2-5 | TRBV5-8 | 15 | CASGQGVTLQETQYF | TGTGCCAGCGGTCAGGGGGTCACACTACAAGAGACCCAGTACTTC
NA | NA | TRBJ1-2 | TRBV12-5 | 16 | CASGLAYTTVDYGYTF | TGTGCTAGTGGTTTGGCCTACACTACTGTGGACTATGGCTACACCTTC
NA | NA | TRBJ1-1 | TRBV3-1/TRBV3-2 | 13 | CASSSRGNTEAFF | TGTGCCAGCAGCTCCAGGGGGAACACTGAAGCTTTCTTT
NA | NA | TRBJ2-5 | TRBV7-2 | 15 | CASSLGSMVGETQYF | TGTGCCAGCAGCTTAGGTTCCATGGTGGGGGAGACCCAGTACTTC
TRBD1 | NA | TRBJ1-1 | TRBV3-1/TRBV3-2 | 12 | CASNLQGGEAFF | TGTGCCAGCAACCTACAGGGGGGTGAAGCTTTCTTT
NA | NA | TRBJ1-3 | TRBV12-3/TRBV12-4 | 12 | CASSLQGNTIYF | TGTGCCAGCAGTTTACAAGGAAACACCATATATTTT
TRBD1 | NA | TRBJ2-7 | TRBV27 | 15 | CASSALGQGAYEQYF | TGTGCCAGCAGTGCCCTGGGACAGGGGGCGTACGAGCAGTACTTC
TRBD1 | NA | TRBJ1-5 | TRBV4-1 | 15 | CASSQDDRGHQPQHF | TGCGCCAGCAGCCAAGATGACAGGGGACATCAGCCCCAGCATTTT
NA | few | TRBJ1-5 | TRBV10-2 | 13 | CASSATDNQPQHF | TGCGCCAGCAGTGCTACGGACAATCAGCCCCAGCATTTT
NA | once | TRBJ2-2 | TRBV28 | 15 | CASSLGQVNTGELFF | TGTGCCAGCAGTTTAGGCCAGGTCAACACCGGGGAGCTGTTTTTT
NA | NA | TRBJ2-7 | TRBV2 | 12 | CASRGLFYEQYF | TGTGCCAGCAGGGGACTGTTCTACGAGCAGTACTTC
TRBD2 | NA | TRBJ2-1 | TRBV7-3 | 16 | CASSLTAGGANNEQFF | TGTGCCAGCAGCTTGACGGCGGGGGGCGCAAACAATGAGCAGTTCTTC
NA | NA | TRBJ2-2 | TRBV5-4 | 17 | CASSYGQGGGFTGELFF | TGTGCCAGCAGCTACGGACAGGGAGGGGGGTTCACCGGGGAGCTGTTTTTT
NA | NA | TRBJ1-4 | TRBV5-6 | 13 | CASKQGFNEKLFF | TGTGCCAGCAAGCAGGGGTTTAATGAAAAACTGTTTTTT
TRBD1 | NA | TRBJ2-7 | TRBV15 | 14 | CATSRGQGANEQYF | TGTGCCACCAGCAGAGGTCAGGGGGCCAACGAGCAGTACTTC
TRBD1 | NA | TRBJ2-7 | TRBV6-1 | 16 | CASSEFLPGQGSPQGF | TGTGCCAGCAGTGAATTCCTCCCGGGACAGGGGTCCCCCCAAGGCTTC
TRBD2 | NA | TRBJ2-3 | TRBV5-1 | 16 | CASSPGRGASTDTQYF | TGCGCCAGCAGTCCCGGGAGGGGCGCAAGCACAGATACGCAGTATTTT